The rows below give T cell receptor beta chains drawn from one sample of a study of spatial heterogeneity in lung cancer. TCRdb passed the 5' RACE reads through MiXCR, listing each CDR3 protein once. Of tens of thousands of distinct CDR3 sequences in the sample, roughly a fifth were seen once. Sequences were derived from PBMCs, sampled at follow-up. The receptor set was obtained from a male donor with early-stage non-small cell lung cancer. CDR3s include the opening cysteine and the closing phenylalanine or tryptophan. The order of the fields is J gene, D gene, V gene, clone size, CDR3 protein, CDR3 DNA. The D gene is left open where the match is weak. Some rows mark clone size as missing; the rest say once, few, many or name a class of expanded clone.

J: TRBJ1-2
D: NA
V: TRBV20-1
size: few
CDR3: CSARVAGIGGYTF
DNA: TGCAGTGCTAGAGTAGCAGGGATCGGCGGCTACACCTTC

J: TRBJ2-7
D: TRBD1
V: TRBV12-3/TRBV12-4
size: NA
CDR3: CASSSPGTGGGEQYF
DNA: TGTGCCAGCAGTTCGCCCGGGACAGGGGGCGGGGAGCAGTACTTC

J: TRBJ2-7
D: NA
V: TRBV5-1
size: few
CDR3: CASSLSGYEQYF
DNA: TGCGCCAGCAGCTTGTCGGGCTACGAGCAGTACTTC

J: TRBJ2-5
D: NA
V: TRBV4-2
size: NA
CDR3: CASSHLPDQASETQYF
DNA: TGTGCCAGCAGCCACCTACCAGACCAGGCGTCGGAGACCCAGTACTTC

J: TRBJ2-6
D: NA
V: TRBV24-1
size: few
CDR3: CATGVRGATSGANVLTF
DNA: TGTGCCACAGGCGTTAGGGGCGCCACGTCTGGGGCCAACGTCCTGACTTTC

J: TRBJ2-7
D: NA
V: TRBV25-1
size: NA
CDR3: CASSVDTVGYEQYF
DNA: TGTGCCAGCAGTGTGGACACCGTCGGCTACGAGCAGTACTTC

J: TRBJ1-1
D: NA
V: TRBV6-1
size: NA
CDR3: CASTTGTNRNTEAFF
DNA: TGTGCCAGCACAACAGGGACGAATCGTAACACTGAAGCTTTCTTT

J: TRBJ2-3
D: NA
V: TRBV20-1
size: few
CDR3: CSAFPGLDTQYF
DNA: TGCAGTGCTTTTCCAGGCCTGGATACGCAGTATTTT

J: TRBJ1-2
D: NA
V: TRBV4-3
size: few
CDR3: CASSQGTVPAVSNYGYTF
DNA: TGCGCCAGCAGCCAAGGGACAGTCCCTGCCGTATCTAACTATGGCTACACCTTC

J: TRBJ1-1
D: NA
V: TRBV4-1
size: many
CDR3: CASSQESVLRVNTEAFF
DNA: TGCGCCAGCAGCCAAGAATCCGTATTAAGAGTGAACACTGAAGCTTTCTTT

J: TRBJ1-5
D: TRBD1
V: TRBV19
size: few
CDR3: CASSTRQGAFNQPQHF
DNA: TGTGCCAGTAGTACCCGACAGGGAGCCTTCAATCAGCCCCAGCATTTT

J: TRBJ1-5
D: NA
V: TRBV7-2
size: NA
CDR3: CASSLVGSNQPQHF
DNA: TGTGCCAGCAGCTTAGTAGGCAGCAATCAGCCCCAGCATTTT

J: TRBJ1-5
D: NA
V: TRBV10-3
size: many
CDR3: CAISDGNQPQHF
DNA: TGTGCCATCAGTGACGGTAATCAGCCCCAGCATTTT

J: TRBJ1-1
D: TRBD1
V: TRBV7-2
size: many
CDR3: CASSFPRQGNTEAFF
DNA: TGTGCCAGCAGCTTTCCCAGACAGGGAAACACTGAAGCTTTCTTT

J: TRBJ2-1
D: TRBD2
V: TRBV10-1
size: few
CDR3: CASSRSGRNNEQFF
DNA: TGCGCCAGCAGCCGAAGCGGGAGAAACAATGAGCAGTTCTTC

J: TRBJ2-5
D: NA
V: TRBV7-9
size: NA
CDR3: CASTRGETQYF
DNA: TGTGCCAGCACCAGAGGAGAGACCCAGTACTTC

J: TRBJ2-1
D: NA
V: TRBV5-1
size: few
CDR3: CASSLFVGGLDNEQFF
DNA: TGCGCCAGCAGCTTGTTTGTGGGAGGTCTTGACAATGAGCAGTTCTTC

J: TRBJ2-2
D: NA
V: TRBV2
size: few
CDR3: CASSEAVNTGELFF
DNA: TGTGCCAGCAGTGAAGCGGTAAACACCGGGGAGCTGTTTTTT

J: TRBJ2-3
D: TRBD2
V: TRBV7-2
size: medium-sized
CDR3: CASSFVGGVDTQYF
DNA: TGTGCCAGCAGCTTTGTCGGGGGGGTAGATACGCAGTATTTT

J: TRBJ2-2
D: NA
V: TRBV7-3
size: few
CDR3: CASSSQKTGELFF
DNA: TGTGCCAGCAGCTCGCAAAAGACCGGGGAGCTGTTTTTT

J: TRBJ2-3
D: NA
V: TRBV4-1
size: many
CDR3: CASSQDSGPQDTQYF
DNA: TGCGCCAGCAGCCAAGATAGCGGCCCCCAGGATACGCAGTATTTT

J: TRBJ1-5
D: NA
V: TRBV6-2/TRBV6-3
size: many
CDR3: CASSNTPGQPQHF
DNA: TGTGCCAGCAGCAACACTCCGGGCCAGCCCCAGCATTTT

J: TRBJ2-3
D: NA
V: TRBV25-1
size: NA
CDR3: CASSDRTSTDTQYF
DNA: TGTGCCAGCAGTGACAGAACTAGCACAGATACGCAGTATTTT

J: TRBJ1-5
D: NA
V: TRBV5-5
size: few
CDR3: CASSFRGGNQPQHF
DNA: TGTGCCAGCAGCTTCCGGGGTGGCAATCAGCCCCAGCATTTT

J: TRBJ2-1
D: NA
V: TRBV12-3/TRBV12-4
size: few
CDR3: CASSFSALGHRVEPYNEQFF
DNA: TGTGCCAGCAGTTTCTCAGCCCTGGGCCACAGGGTTGAACCCTACAATGAGCAGTTCTTC

J: TRBJ1-2
D: NA
V: TRBV20-1
size: NA
CDR3: CSASLPGLGDGYTF
DNA: TGCAGTGCAAGTCTCCCCGGGTTGGGGGATGGCTACACCTTC

J: TRBJ1-5
D: NA
V: TRBV2
size: NA
CDR3: CASGVVRGGGQPQHF
DNA: TGTGCCAGCGGAGTGGTAAGGGGCGGAGGTCAGCCCCAGCATTTT

J: TRBJ2-2
D: NA
V: TRBV13
size: few
CDR3: CASSLMEANTGELFF
DNA: TGTGCCAGCAGCTTAATGGAGGCGAACACCGGGGAGCTGTTTTTT

J: TRBJ1-1
D: TRBD1
V: TRBV2
size: NA
CDR3: CASSKQGWNTEAFF
DNA: TGTGCCAGCAGCAAACAGGGGTGGAACACTGAAGCTTTCTTT